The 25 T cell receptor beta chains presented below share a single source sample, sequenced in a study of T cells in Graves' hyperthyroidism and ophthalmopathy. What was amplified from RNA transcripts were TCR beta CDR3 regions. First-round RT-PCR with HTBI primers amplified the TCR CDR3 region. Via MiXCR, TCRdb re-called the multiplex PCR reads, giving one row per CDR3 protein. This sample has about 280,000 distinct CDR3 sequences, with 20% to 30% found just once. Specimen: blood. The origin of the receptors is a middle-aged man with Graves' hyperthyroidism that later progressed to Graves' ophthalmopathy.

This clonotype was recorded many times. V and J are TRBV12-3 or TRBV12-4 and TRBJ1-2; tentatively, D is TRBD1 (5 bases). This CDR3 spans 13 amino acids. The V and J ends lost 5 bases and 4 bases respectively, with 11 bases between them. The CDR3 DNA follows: TGTGCCAGCAGTCCACAGGCAACCTATGGCTACACCTTC. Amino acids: CASSPQATYGYTF.

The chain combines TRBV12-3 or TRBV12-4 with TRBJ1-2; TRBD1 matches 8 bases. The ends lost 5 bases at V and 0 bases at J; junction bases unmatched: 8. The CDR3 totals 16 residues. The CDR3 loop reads CASSPGQGGANYGYTF. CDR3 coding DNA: TGTGCCAGCAGTCCAGGACAGGGAGGAGCTAACTATGGCTACACCTTC.

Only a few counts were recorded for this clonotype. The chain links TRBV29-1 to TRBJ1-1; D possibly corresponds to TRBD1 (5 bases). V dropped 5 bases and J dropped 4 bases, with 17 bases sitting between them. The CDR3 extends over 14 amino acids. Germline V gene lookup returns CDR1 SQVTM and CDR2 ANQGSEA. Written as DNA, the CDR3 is TGCAGCGTTACAGGACACGTCGAGGGCACTGAAGCTTTCTTT. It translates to CSVTGHVEGTEAFF.

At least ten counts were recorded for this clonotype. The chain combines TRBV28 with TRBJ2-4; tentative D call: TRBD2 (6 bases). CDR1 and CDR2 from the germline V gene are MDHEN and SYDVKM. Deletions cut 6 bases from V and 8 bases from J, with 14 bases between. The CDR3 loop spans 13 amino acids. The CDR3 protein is CASSPATSYIQYF. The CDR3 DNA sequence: TGTGCCAGCAGCCCCGCTACTAGCTACATTCAGTACTTC.

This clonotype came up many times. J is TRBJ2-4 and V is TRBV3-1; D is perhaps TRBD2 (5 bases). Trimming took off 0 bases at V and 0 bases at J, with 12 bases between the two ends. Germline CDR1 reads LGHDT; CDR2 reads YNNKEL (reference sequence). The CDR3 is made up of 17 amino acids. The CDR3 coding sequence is TGTGCCAGCAGCCAAGATGGGGAGAACCTAGCCAAAAACATTCAGTACTTC. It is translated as CASSQDGENLAKNIQYF.

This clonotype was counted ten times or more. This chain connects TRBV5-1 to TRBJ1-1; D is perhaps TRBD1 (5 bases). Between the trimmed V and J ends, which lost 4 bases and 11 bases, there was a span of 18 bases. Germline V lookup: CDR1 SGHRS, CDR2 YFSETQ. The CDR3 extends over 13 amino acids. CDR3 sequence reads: CASSADTVRGAFF. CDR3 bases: TGCGCCAGCAGCGCGGATACGGTCCGGGGGGCTTTCTTT.

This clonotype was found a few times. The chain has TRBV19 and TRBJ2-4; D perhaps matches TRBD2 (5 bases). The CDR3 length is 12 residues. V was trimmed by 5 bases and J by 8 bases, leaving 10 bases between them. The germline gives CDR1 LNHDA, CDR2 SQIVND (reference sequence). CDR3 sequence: CASSRGLDIQYF. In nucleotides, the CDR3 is TGTGCCAGTAGTCGGGGTTTGGACATTCAGTACTTC.

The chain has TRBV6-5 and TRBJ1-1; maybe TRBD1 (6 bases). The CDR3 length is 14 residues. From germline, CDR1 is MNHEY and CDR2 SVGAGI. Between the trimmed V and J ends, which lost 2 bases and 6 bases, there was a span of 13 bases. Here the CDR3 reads CASSYPMDSPEAFF. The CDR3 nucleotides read TGTGCCAGCAGTTACCCTATGGACAGCCCTGAAGCTTTCTTT.

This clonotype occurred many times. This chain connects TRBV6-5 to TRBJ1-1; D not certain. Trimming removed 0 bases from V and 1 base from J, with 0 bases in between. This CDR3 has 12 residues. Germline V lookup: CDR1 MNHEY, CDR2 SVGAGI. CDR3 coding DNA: TGTGCCAGCAGTTACTCGAACACTGAAGCTTTCTTT. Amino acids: CASSYSNTEAFF.

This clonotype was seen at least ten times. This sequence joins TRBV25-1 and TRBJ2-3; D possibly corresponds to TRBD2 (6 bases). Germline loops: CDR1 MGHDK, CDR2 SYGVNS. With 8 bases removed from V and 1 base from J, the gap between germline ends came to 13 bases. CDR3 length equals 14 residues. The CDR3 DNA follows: TGTGCCAGCGAGACTAGTACGGGCACAGATACGCAGTATTTT. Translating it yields CASETSTGTDTQYF.

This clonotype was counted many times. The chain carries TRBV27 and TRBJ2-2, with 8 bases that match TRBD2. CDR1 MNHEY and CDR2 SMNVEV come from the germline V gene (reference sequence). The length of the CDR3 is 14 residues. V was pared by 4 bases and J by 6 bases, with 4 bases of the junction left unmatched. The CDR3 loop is CASSSAGVPGELFF. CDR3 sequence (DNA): TGTGCCAGCAGTTCAGCGGGAGTCCCCGGGGAGCTGTTTTTT.

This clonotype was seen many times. CDR3 sequence reads: CASSLWGRASNTGELFF. DNA of the CDR3: TGTGCCAGCAGTTTATGGGGCCGGGCTTCGAACACCGGGGAGCTGTTTTTT. J is TRBJ2-2 and V is TRBV28; D ambiguous. Trimming took 0 bases from V and 0 from J, leaving 11 bases between them. This CDR3 is built from 17 residues. The germline gives CDR1 MDHEN, CDR2 SYDVKM.

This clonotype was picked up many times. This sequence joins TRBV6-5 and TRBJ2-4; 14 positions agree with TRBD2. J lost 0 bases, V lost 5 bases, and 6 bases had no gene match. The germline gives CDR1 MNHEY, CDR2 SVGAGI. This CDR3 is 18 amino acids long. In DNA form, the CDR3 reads TGTGCCAGCAGTCGTGGGACTAGCGGGAGTTCAGCCAAAAACATTCAGTACTTC. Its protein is CASSRGTSGSSAKNIQYF.

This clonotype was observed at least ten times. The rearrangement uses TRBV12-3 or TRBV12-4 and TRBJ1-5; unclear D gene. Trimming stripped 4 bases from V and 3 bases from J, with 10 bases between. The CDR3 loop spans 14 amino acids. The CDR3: CASSWGVDNQPQHF. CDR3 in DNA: TGTGCCAGCAGTTGGGGAGTGGACAATCAGCCCCAGCATTTT.

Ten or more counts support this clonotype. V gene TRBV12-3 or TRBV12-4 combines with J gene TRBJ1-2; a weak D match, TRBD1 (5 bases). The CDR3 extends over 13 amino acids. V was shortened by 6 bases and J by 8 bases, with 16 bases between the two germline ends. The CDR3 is CASRGLWGQGYTF. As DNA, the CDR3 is TGTGCCAGCAGAGGACTCTGGGGCCAAGGCTACACCTTC.

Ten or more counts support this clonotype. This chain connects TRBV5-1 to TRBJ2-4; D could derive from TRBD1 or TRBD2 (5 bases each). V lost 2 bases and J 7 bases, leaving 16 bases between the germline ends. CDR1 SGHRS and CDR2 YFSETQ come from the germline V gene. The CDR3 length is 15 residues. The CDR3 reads CASSLRGEVVNIQYF. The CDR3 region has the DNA TGCGCCAGCAGCTTACGAGGGGAAGTGGTGAACATTCAGTACTTC.

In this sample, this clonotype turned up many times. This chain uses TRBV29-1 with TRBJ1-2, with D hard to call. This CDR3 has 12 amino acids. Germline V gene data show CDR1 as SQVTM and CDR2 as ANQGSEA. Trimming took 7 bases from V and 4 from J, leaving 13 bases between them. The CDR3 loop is CSGTGSAYGYTF. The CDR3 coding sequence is TGCAGCGGCACGGGGAGCGCCTATGGCTACACCTTC.

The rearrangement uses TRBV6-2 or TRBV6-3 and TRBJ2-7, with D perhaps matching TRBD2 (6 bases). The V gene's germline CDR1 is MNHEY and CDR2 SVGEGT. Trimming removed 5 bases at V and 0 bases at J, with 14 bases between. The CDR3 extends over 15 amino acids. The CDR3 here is CASSRLDGLSYEQYF. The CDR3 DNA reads TGTGCCAGCAGTCGACTAGACGGCCTCTCCTACGAGCAGTACTTC.

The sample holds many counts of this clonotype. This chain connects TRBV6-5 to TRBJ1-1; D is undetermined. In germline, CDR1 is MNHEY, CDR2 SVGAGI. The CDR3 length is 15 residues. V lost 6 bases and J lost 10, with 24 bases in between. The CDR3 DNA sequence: TGTGCCAGCAGCCCCCACTTAGAAACCCCGAAAAGAGCTTTCTTT. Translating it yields CASSPHLETPKRAFF.

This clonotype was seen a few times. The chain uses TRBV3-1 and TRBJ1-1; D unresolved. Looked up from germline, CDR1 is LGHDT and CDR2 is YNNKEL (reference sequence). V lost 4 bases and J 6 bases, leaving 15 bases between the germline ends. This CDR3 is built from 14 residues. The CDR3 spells CASSLLGLGSEAFF. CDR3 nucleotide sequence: TGTGCCAGCAGCCTGTTAGGACTTGGTTCTGAAGCTTTCTTT.

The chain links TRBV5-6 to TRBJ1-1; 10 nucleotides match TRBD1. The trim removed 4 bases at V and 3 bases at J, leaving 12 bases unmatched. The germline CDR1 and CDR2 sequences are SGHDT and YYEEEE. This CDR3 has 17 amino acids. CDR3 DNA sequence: TGTGCCAGCAGCAGTCCGGGACAGGGGATTTTGGACACTGAAGCTTTCTTT. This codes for CASSSPGQGILDTEAFF.

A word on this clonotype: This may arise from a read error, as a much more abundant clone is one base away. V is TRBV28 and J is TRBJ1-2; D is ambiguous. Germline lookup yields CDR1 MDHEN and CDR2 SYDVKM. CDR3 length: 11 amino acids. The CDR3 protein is CASSTPYGCTF. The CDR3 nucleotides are TGTGCCAGCAGTACCCCCTATGGCTGCACCTTC.

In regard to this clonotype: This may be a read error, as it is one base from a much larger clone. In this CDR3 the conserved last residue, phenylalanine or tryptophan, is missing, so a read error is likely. In nucleotides, the CDR3 is TGCGCCAGCAGCCAAGATAGCTCAGGGCTCTATGGCTACACCCTC. Encoded protein: CASSQDSSGLYGYTL. This chain joins TRBV4-1 and TRBJ1-2, with D possibly matching TRBD1 (5 bases). V lost 0 bases and J 4 bases, leaving 12 bases between the germline ends. Looked up from germline, CDR1 is MGHRA and CDR2 is YSYEKL. This CDR3 region has 15 residues.

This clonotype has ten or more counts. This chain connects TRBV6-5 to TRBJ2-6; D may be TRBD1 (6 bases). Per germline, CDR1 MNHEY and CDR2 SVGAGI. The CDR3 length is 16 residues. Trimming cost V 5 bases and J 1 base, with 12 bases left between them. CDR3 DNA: TGTGCCAGCAGTCACTACAGGGTATCTGGGGCCAACGTCCTGACTTTC. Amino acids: CASSHYRVSGANVLTF.

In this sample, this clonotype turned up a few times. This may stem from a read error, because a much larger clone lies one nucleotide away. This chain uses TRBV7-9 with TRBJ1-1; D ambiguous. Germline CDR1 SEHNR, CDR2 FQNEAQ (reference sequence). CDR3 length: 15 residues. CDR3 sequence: CVSTYLLAAHTEAFF. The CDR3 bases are TGTGTCAGCACCTACCTGCTCGCAGCGCACACTGAAGCTTTCTTT.